The TCR beta chain under discussion was sequenced for a study of CD8 T cells in ankylosing spondylitis. Study-wide points: Prior literature has documented some motif variants in synovial fluid and blood from reactive arthritis. As reported, disease-linked clones showed significant enrichment in matched ankylosing spondylitis synovial fluid. What seemed typical of ankylosing spondylitis blood was a TCR beta motif built from several highly homologous variants.

Looked up from germline, CDR1 is DFQATT and CDR2 is SNEGSKA (reference sequence). The CDR3 runs 16 residues. This clonotype was recorded a few times. Its target is not known. At one of its ends the junction is not consistent with the germline gene, which may arise from a read error. Researchers built TCR beta libraries using quantitative 5'-RACE with molecular barcodes. From the 5' RACE reads, TCRdb called clonotypes with MiXCR, one entry per CDR3 protein. The sample includes more than 650,000 distinct CDR3 sequences, 12% of them seen just once. The origin of this receptor is a male donor with ankylosing spondylitis. J is TRBJ2-5 and V is TRBV20-1; 8 bases are shared with TRBD1. The sample was blood, either unsorted or a sorted T cell fraction (not recorded which). The CDR3 DNA is TGCTGTGCTAGAGATCTGGCAGGGGGCCTGAGGGAGACCCAGTACTTC. Translating it yields CCARDLAGGLRETQYF.